One sample yielded the 8 T cell receptor beta chains listed below, sequenced in a study of regulatory T cells in long-lasting Graves disease. Arm-PCR with iRepertoire HTBI primers amplified the CDR3 regions for these TCR beta libraries. TCRdb independently ran MiXCR on the multiplex PCR reads; one entry per CDR3 protein. This sample has 200,000 to 250,000 distinct CDR3 sequences; around 20% occur once, and the top ten carry around 13%. As to time point: newly diagnosed GD, antithyroid drugs for less than 3 months. Isolated PBMC RNA provided the starting material for the TCR library. The sequencing used peripheral blood mononuclear cells (PBMCs), collected at new diagnosis, from a patient treated with antithyroid drugs. The receptors originated from a female donor with Graves disease.

This clonotype was detected many times. The CDR3 loop reads CASSLDYPYALETQYF. The DNA for the CDR3 is TGTGCCAGCAGCTTAGACTACCCTTACGCCCTAGAGACCCAGTACTTC. The gene calls are TRBV7-8 and TRBJ2-5, with D hard to call. The CDR3 has 16 residues. Germline V gives CDR1 SGHVS, CDR2 FQNEAQ. The germline V and J ends were trimmed by 1 base and 4 bases, with 16 bases remaining between them.

This clonotype has only a few counts. Sequence at one end of the junction differs from germline and may be a read error. The chain couples TRBV5-1 to TRBJ2-3; 8 nucleotides line up with TRBD2. Germline CDR1 and CDR2: SGHRS and YFSETQ. The CDR3 contains 16 residues. CDR3 DNA: TGTGCCAGCAGCTTTTTAGCGGGAACTAGCACAGATACGCAGTATTTT. Translating gives CASSFLAGTSTDTQYF.

This rearrangement joins TRBV4-3 to TRBJ2-7, with 10 bases that match TRBD1. The V gene end was trimmed by 3 bases and the J gene end by 4 bases; junction bases not matched to a gene: 21. The CDR3 consists of 20 residues. Germline-derived CDR1 and CDR2 are LGHNA and YSLEER. The CDR3 nucleotides are TGCGCCAGCAGCCACCGACGGCCTGGGACAGGGGTCAACTGGGGGTACGAGCAGTACTTC. Translation: CASSHRRPGTGVNWGYEQYF.

This clonotype was recorded at least ten times. V and J are TRBV20-1 and TRBJ2-3; 10 bases align to TRBD2. Losses at the gene ends were 2 bases for V and 5 bases for J; bases not matched to a gene: 4. Looked up from germline, CDR1 is DFQATT and CDR2 is SNEGSKA (reference sequence). CDR3 length equals 14 residues. CDR3 DNA: TGCAGTGCTAGACTAGCGGGAGTTCGAGATACGCAGTATTTT. It translates to CSARLAGVRDTQYF.

This clonotype was seen ten or more times. V gene TRBV12-3 or TRBV12-4 combines with J gene TRBJ2-7; D gene unclear. V was trimmed by 6 bases and J by 5 bases, leaving 8 bases between them. CDR3 size: 11 residues. In DNA form, the CDR3 reads TGTGCCAGCAGACTTCTCGACGAGCAGTACTTC. Translated: CASRLLDEQYF.

V gene TRBV10-3 combines with J gene TRBJ2-3, with 8 nucleotides matching TRBD2. The V gene's germline CDR1 is ENHRY and CDR2 SYGVKD. V lost 4 bases, J lost 1 base, and 4 bases stayed unmatched. The CDR3 is 15 amino acids. CDR3: CAISGGREGTDTQYF. CDR3 sequence (DNA): TGTGCCATCAGTGGAGGGCGGGAGGGCACAGATACGCAGTATTTT.

In its sample, this clonotype was seen many times. This chain joins TRBV3-1 and TRBJ2-3, with D uncertain. This CDR3 is 12 amino acids long. Per the germline V gene, CDR1 is LGHDT and CDR2 is YNNKEL (reference sequence). Trimming cost V 10 bases and J 2 bases, with 10 bases left between them. The CDR3, as DNA: TGTGCCACCTCACACTTCACAGATACGCAGTATTTT. Translated, it gives CATSHFTDTQYF.

The sample holds many counts of this clonotype. This chain joins TRBV30 and TRBJ2-7; weak D call: TRBD2 (6 bases). The germline V and J ends were trimmed by 1 base and 3 bases, with 13 bases remaining between them. This CDR3 is built from 14 residues. Germline loops: CDR1 GTSNPN, CDR2 SVGIG (reference sequence). In DNA, the CDR3 is TGTGCCTGGAGTGGCGGGGCAGGTAACTACGAGCAGTACTTC. Translating gives CAWSGGAGNYEQYF. Drawing the rest from reference TRBV30 and TRBJ2-7, the complete variable domain is SQTIHQWPATLVQPVGSPLSLECTVEGTSNPNLYWYRQAAGRGLQLLFYSVGIGQISSEVPQNLSASRPQDRQFILSSKKLLLSDSGFYLCAWSGGAGNYEQYFGPGTRLTVT.